This T cell receptor beta chain was sequenced during a study of CD8 T cells in ankylosing spondylitis. Overall study findings and caveats: Clones tied to disease were said to be significantly enriched in matched ankylosing spondylitis synovial fluid. In reactive arthritis synovial fluid and blood, some motif variants had been reported before.

This clonotype was observed a handful of times. Its antigen is currently unknown. Quantitative 5'-RACE with molecular barcodes was used to make the TCR beta libraries. TCRdb reanalysed the 5' RACE reads using MiXCR and keeps one entry per CDR3 protein. Of some 290,000 distinct CDR3 sequences listed, about 20% were seen once; the top ten hold roughly 8%. This CDR3 spans 12 amino acids. Germline loops: CDR1 SGHRS, CDR2 YFSETQ. V lost 5 bases, J lost 9 bases, and 12 bases lay in between. The sequenced sample consisted of blood, either unsorted or a sorted T cell fraction (not recorded which). This TCR was sampled from a male donor with ankylosing spondylitis or in good health (not recorded which). V gene TRBV5-1 combines with J gene TRBJ2-1, with D perhaps TRBD1 or TRBD2 (5 bases each). CDR3 sequence reads: CASRTGRSEQFF. CDR3 nucleotide sequence: TGCGCCAGCAGAACGGGACGAAGTGAGCAGTTCTTC.